This section outlines one T cell receptor beta chain sequence together with its context. Its binding antigen is unknown. Within one base of it there is no much larger clone, and no base qualities were kept. The cohort comprised around 700 healthy bone marrow donors. At the time of sampling, all cohort members were nominally healthy, though unrecorded immune exposures were likely present. The donor was CMV seronegative and belonged to the group of over 300 seronegative cohort members. Each donor provided a peripheral blood sample, and peripheral blood mononuclear cells were used for TCR beta sequencing. Genomic DNA was extracted from the blood cell samples with the Qiagen DNeasy Blood Extraction Kit. Receptor libraries were prepared by the immunoSEQ multiplex PCR assay. For the multiplex PCR, a mixture combining 60 forward primers for TCR Vbeta segments and 13 reverse primers for TCR Jbeta segments was used. A multiplex PCR assay on genomic DNA amplified the CDR3 region of rearranged TCR beta genes. The amplified TCR beta libraries were sequenced on the Illumina HiSeq System as 87-base-pair reads. The original methods were these. A later analysis counted some 74 million unique TCR beta chains across the 550 to 750 repertoires, and some 12 million of these chains were shared by at least two donors. To remove PCR and sequencing errors, raw reads were error-corrected and collapsed into unique sequences using a nearest-neighbor algorithm that merged closely related sequences. To assign V, D and J gene segments, CDR3 sequences were aligned to IMGT reference sequences. For a sequence to be retained, at least a six-nucleotide match to both a V gene segment and a J gene segment was required. Rearrangements were classified as productive when the CDR3 lacked stop codons and remained in frame with V and J, and all other rearrangements were classified as non-productive. Following IMGT convention, CDR3 was defined as the stretch from the second conserved V-encoded cysteine to the conserved J-encoded phenylalanine. The earlier analysis of about 500 of the donors excluded sequences that lacked an unambiguous match to a single V gene segment. In an earlier analysis of about 590 of the donors, a V segment was called functional when productive rearrangements were above 56.7%, and segregating when the standard deviation between donors exceeded 5%. A statistical classification framework was built to diagnose cytomegalovirus status from the catalog of TCR beta chain sequences. A later analysis assigned V and J genes by comparing TCR nucleotide sequences with IMGT/GENE-DB human TR gene sequences. A later analysis assigned CDR3 sequences and most-parsimonious VDJ recombination scenarios with the TCRdist pipeline. A later analysis defined each TCR beta chain by its CDR3 amino acid sequence plus V-gene family, and excluded reads lacking a unique V-gene family. As a way to deal with suspected cross-contamination and a sequencing artifact, a later analysis dropped 450 to 600 nucleotide sequences that were highly shared and had low generation probability. In a later analysis, a clonal expansion index was calculated for each public chain from normalized within-repertoire ranks of inferred template counts. In a later analysis, generation probabilities were computed with a VDJ recombination model fitted to out-of-frame rearrangements, and the resulting probabilities were checked against IGoR. In a later analysis, hypergeometric tests were used to score TCR-TCR, TCR-HLA and TCR-CMV co-occurrence, with a repertoire-size bias correction applied to TCR pairs. False discovery rates were estimated in a later analysis by permuting HLA or CMV assignments 20 times. In a later analysis, co-occurring TCRs were grouped using DBSCAN, and TCRdist sequence similarity was added for clustering within HLA-allele-positive subsets. For co-occurrence clustering, repertoires with fewer than 30,000 or more than 120,000 public chains were excluded, along with about five repertoires with anomalous nucleotide sharing. TCRdb's version of the immuneACCESS table is confined to in-frame rearrangements and falls short of the full clone set. An unresolved V gene accounts for under half of the shortfall where checked; the remainder is of unknown origin. V and J calls and clone size come straight from that table; D and trimming were deduced from the DNA. In all, the sample holds roughly 200,000 clones, and about nine tenths of those were seen once. The top ten clones comprise over 1% of the sample.

The sample belongs to a study of cytomegalovirus exposure and HLA in healthy donors (dated by TCRdb to about 2017). Some background on the complete study: An earlier analysis of some 600 of the donors reported around 280 Gb of sequence data and 117 million unique TCR beta sequences obtained from about 180 million T cells. The study combined high-throughput TCR immunosequencing, statistical association of individual TCRs with disease status, and machine learning to predict cytomegalovirus infection status. Both class I and class II loci were covered by HLA typing, at four-digit resolution. The T cell repertoires of 666 subjects were profiled by immunosequencing and related to cytomegalovirus serostatus. Among 300 to 450 genotyped donors of the cohort, an average of around 240,000 unique TCR beta nucleotide sequences were sequenced per donor, about a sixth of them non-productive. An earlier analysis of a few hundred of the donors applied high-throughput TCR beta sequencing to assess whether each TCR beta V gene segment acted as functional or pseudogenic. Every discovery cohort repertoire had been produced on one sequencing platform. An early release covering over 500 HLA-typed donors comprised about 300 gigabases of sequencing data and tens of millions of unique TCR sequences. The study was designed to test whether signatures of past pathogen exposure could be identified by cataloging public T cell receptors. The number of typed donors differed by locus: about 620-640 for A, B, C, DRB1 and DQB1; 522 for DQA1; 600 to 610 for DPA1; and 400 to 480 for DPB1. Donor age, sex, ethnicity and CMV serostatus were compiled together with the repertoire data. Of the 398 genotyped donors, roughly 80% fell in the genetic ancestry cluster associated with self-reported Caucasian donors. Because of strong linkage in the cohort, a few DR-DQ haplotypes were treated as single units for association and clustering. A later analysis re-analyzed previously published TCR beta repertoires from 500 to 700 donors and added high-resolution HLA genotyping to study TCR occurrence patterns. Along with the roughly 670-subject first cohort, a separate validation cohort of over a hundred different subjects was used. A later genetic analysis used genome-wide SNP genotypes for 398 of the 666 donors, treating that subset as a discovery cohort. In the later analysis, no new phenotypic data were used to find candidate immune exposures; instead, reliance was placed on TCR beta sequences and their occurrence across donors. Findings and caveats that apply to the study as a whole: Because HLA typing was missing for some donors at each locus, association tests included only the typed subset. When HLA alleles, especially DR and DQ, strongly co-occurred, attributing TCR associations to individual alleles was difficult. According to the authors, the approach could potentially be generalized to other disease states and immunological phenotypes. Because counts were too low, more than 15 rarely observed V segments, including chromosome 9 orphons, were excluded from the earlier analysis of 587 of the donors. The sequencing pipeline was judged likely to have produced a cluster of highly shared sequence variants as a technical artifact. Most CMV-associated TCR beta chains appeared to be HLA-restricted in a later analysis, and the HLA associations seemed to be driven largely by CMV exposure. In a later analysis, TCR association rates were found to vary across HLA loci, with the most associated TCRs seen for DRB1 alleles and the fewest for HLA-C alleles. The classifier was reported to diagnose cytomegalovirus status with high specificity and sensitivity in both the original cohort and the validation cohort. V-gene and J-gene trimming of TCR beta chains was associated with a missense DCLRE1C variant in a later genetic analysis, and the association was replicated in an independent cohort. At a false discovery rate of 0.05, a later analysis linked approximately 18,000 TCR beta sequences to specific HLA alleles. In a later analysis, HLA-associated TCR beta chains showed more clonal expansion and lower generation probabilities than non-associated chains that were equally common. Compared with the roughly 720-donor mean, donors in an Asian-associated ancestry cluster had fewer N-insertions in productive TCRs, according to a later genetic analysis. A further reported finding was that TCR beta sequences accurately predicted the HLA-A and HLA-B alleles for most subjects in the first cohort. Broadly in line with IMGT annotations, most TCR beta V segments showed up in productive rearrangements about 90% or about 30% of the time in an earlier analysis of approximately 640 of the donors. The study listed 150 to 200 TCR beta chains as associated with cytomegalovirus. This cohort had only TCR beta chains sequenced, and the lack of alpha or paired-chain data limited which features could be detected. In vitro tests confirmed that three of the cytomegalovirus-associated TCR beta chains recognize cytomegalovirus antigens. Immune exposure information for the cohort was limited to CMV serostatus. Most TCR sequences were observed very rarely across donors, whereas some public TCRs were present in many individuals. According to a later analysis, parvovirus B19, influenza, CMV and Epstein-Barr virus appeared linked to several top co-occurrence clusters. Because the 87-base-pair reads could not distinguish some IMGT-functional V segments, including TRBV6-2 and TRBV6-3, those segments were excluded. Correlated functional status among segregating V segments might be attributable to linkage disequilibrium, but an unknown experimental factor could not be ruled out. The presence/absence analyses assumed that sequencing depth was roughly uniform across donors, and that assumption may not be true.

Counted from cysteine to phenylalanine, this CDR3 has 13 amino acids. Only the CDR3 DNA stays, 39 bases, in frame from base 1. V gives up 5 bases and J gives up 2 bases, and the segment between their germline ends measures 10 bases. Sequences MDHEN (CDR1) and SYDVKM (CDR2) are obtained from the germline V gene. The specimen sequenced was PBMCs. The chain joins TRBV28 to TRBJ2-7; the D gene is not confidently resolved. This clonotype was obtained from a young man in good health and CMV-seronegative. DNA sequence: TGTGCCAGCAGTCCAACCCTACCCTACGAGCAGTACTTC. The encoded protein is CASSPTLPYEQYF. Extended through the reference TRBV28 and TRBJ2-7 proteins, this CDR3 yields the full variable domain: DVKVTQSSRYLVKRTGEKVFLECVQDMDHENMFWYRQDPGLGLRLIYFSYDVKMKEKGDIPEGYSVSREKKERFSLILESASTNQTSMYLCASSPTLPYEQYFGPGTRLTVT.